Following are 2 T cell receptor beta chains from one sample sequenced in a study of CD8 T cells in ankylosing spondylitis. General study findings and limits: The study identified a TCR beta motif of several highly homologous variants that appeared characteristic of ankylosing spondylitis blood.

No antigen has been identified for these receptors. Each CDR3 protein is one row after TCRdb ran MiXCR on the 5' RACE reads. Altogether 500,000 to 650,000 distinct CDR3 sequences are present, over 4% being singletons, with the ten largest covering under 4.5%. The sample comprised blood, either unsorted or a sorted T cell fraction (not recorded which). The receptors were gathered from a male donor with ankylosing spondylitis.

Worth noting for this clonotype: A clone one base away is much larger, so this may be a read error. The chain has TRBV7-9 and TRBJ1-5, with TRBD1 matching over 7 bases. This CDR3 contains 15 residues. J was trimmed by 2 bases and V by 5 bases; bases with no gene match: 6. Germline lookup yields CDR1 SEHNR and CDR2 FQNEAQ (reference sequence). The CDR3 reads CASSLTGARNQPQHF. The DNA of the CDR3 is TGTGCCAGCAGCCTAACAGGGGCCCGCAATCAGCCCCAGCATTTT.

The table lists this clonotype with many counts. The CDR3: CSKEYEETQYF. CDR3 nucleotide sequence: TGCAGCAAAGAATACGAAGAGACCCAGTACTTC. The J gene is TRBJ2-5, the V gene TRBV29-1; D is undetermined. Trimming took 8 bases from V and 3 from J, leaving 10 bases between them. Germline assignment: CDR1 SQVTM and CDR2 ANQGSEA. The CDR3 has 11 amino acids.